Detailed here is one T cell receptor beta chain. The antigen remains undetermined. This entry comes from a study of shared clonotypes between healthy human individuals. The CDR3 consists of 14 residues. The germline gives CDR1 SNHLY, CDR2 FYNNEI. V was clipped by 6 bases and J by 4 bases; unmatched bases: 5. Study results and caveats: Shared across a few donors were roughly 4.7% of the naive CD4 clonotypes. Blood was the sole source, and tissue repertoires probably differ.

Sequencing used immunoSEQ multiplex PCR; TCRdb keeps in-frame clones, though not all of them. The sample lists roughly 2.6 million clones; 85% to 95% were seen once. The specimen sequenced was naive CD4+ T cells sorted from blood. The subset is: CD45RA+ positively selected. This TCR was sampled from a young man in good health. The J gene is TRBJ2-1, the V gene TRBV2; 8 bases align to TRBD1. The CDR3 loop reads CASRGTGIYNEQFF. In DNA form, the CDR3 reads TGTGCCAGCAGGGGGACAGGTATTTACAATGAGCAGTTCTTC.